This T cell receptor (beta chain) derives from a study of T cells after yellow fever vaccination. Study-level results: Re-detected after boosting: most primary clones, 96% of CD4 and 88% of CD8. Clonotypes shared by both compartments, CD4 and CD8, made up a small share.

UMIs were added to TCR cDNA along with a universal primer site when it was made by 5'RACE template switching. TCRdb recomputed calls from the 5' RACE reads with MiXCR, one row per CDR3 protein. The sample carries 500,000 to 650,000 distinct CDR3 sequences, around an eighth recorded once. Trimming removed 0 bases at V and 3 bases at J, with 21 bases between. CDR1 and CDR2 (germline): KGHDR, SFDVKD. This CDR3 comprises 19 residues. This clonotype turned up a few times. Its antigen remains unknown. The chain has TRBV24-1 and TRBJ2-3, with D perhaps TRBD1 (6 bases). Here the sequenced sample was PBMCs, taken on the day of the yellow fever booster vaccination. This sequence originates from a man aged 25 to 40 who received the YFV17D yellow fever vaccine. CDR3 sequence reads: CATSDLQNGPQGSTDTQYF. The CDR3 nucleotides are TGTGCCACCAGTGATTTGCAAAACGGGCCACAGGGATCGACAGATACGCAGTATTTT.